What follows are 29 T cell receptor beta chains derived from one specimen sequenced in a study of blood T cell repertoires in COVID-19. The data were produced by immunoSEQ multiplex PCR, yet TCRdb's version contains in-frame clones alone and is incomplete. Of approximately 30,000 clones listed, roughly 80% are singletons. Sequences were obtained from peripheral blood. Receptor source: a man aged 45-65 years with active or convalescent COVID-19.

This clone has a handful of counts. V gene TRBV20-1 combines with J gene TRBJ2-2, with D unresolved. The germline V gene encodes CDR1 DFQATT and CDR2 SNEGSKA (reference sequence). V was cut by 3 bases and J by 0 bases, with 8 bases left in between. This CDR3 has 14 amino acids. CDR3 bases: TGCAGTGCTAGTCCCCCTTCGAACACCGGGGAGCTGTTTTTT. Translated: CSASPPSNTGELFF.

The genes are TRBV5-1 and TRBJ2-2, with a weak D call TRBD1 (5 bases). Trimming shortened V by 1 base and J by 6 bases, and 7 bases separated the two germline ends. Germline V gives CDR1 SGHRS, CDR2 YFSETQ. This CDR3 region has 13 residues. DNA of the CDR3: TGCGCCAGCAGCTTGCAGGGATCCGGGGAGCTGTTTTTT. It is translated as CASSLQGSGELFF.

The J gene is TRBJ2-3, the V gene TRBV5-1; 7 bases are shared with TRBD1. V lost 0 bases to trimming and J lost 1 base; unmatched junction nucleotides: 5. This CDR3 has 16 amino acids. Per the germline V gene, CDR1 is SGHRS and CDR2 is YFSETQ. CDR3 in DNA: TGCGCCAGCAGCTTGGCCGACAGGGCAGGCACAGATACGCAGTATTTT. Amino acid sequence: CASSLADRAGTDTQYF.

CDR3 residues: CASSSGQALGTDTQYF. CDR3 bases: TGTGCCAGCAGCTCCGGACAGGCTTTGGGCACAGATACGCAGTATTTT. The chain employs TRBV7-6 and TRBJ2-3, with TRBD1 matching over 7 bases. CDR3 size: 16 residues. With V trimmed by 4 bases and J by 1 base, 8 bases remained unmatched. The V gene's germline CDR1 is SGHVS and CDR2 FNYEAQ. Supplemented by reference TRBV7-6 and TRBJ2-3, the full variable domain reads GAGVSQSPRYKVTKRGQDVALRCDPISGHVSLYWYRQALGQGPEFLTYFNYEAQQDKSGLPNDRFSAERPEGSISTLTIQRTEQRDSAMYRCASSSGQALGTDTQYFGPGTRLTVL.

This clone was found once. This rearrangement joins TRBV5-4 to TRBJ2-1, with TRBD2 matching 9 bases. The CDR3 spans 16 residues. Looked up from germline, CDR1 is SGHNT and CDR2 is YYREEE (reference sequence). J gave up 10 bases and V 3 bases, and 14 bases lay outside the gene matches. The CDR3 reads CASSSTNAGGPWEQFF. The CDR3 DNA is TGTGCCAGCAGCTCGACAAACGCGGGGGGGCCGTGGGAGCAGTTCTTC.

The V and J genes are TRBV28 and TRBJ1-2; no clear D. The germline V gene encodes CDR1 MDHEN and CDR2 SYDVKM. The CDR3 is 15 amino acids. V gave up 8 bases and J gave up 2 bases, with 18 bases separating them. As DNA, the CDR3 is TGTGCCAGCGGTGTGGGTGGAGGAGTAAACTATGGCTACACCTTC. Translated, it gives CASGVGGGVNYGYTF.

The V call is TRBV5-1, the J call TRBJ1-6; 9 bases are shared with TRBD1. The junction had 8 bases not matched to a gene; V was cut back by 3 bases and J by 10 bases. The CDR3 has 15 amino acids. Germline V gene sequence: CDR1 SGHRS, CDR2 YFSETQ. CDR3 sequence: CASSYWDRVVSPLHF. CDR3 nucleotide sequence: TGCGCCAGCAGCTATTGGGACAGGGTCGTCTCACCCCTCCACTTT.

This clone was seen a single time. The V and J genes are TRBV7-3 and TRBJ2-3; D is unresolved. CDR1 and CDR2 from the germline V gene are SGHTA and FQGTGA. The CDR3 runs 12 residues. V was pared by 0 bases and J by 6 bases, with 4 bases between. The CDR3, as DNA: TGTGCCAGCAGCTTAACCGGTGATACGCAGTATTTT. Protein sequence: CASSLTGDTQYF.

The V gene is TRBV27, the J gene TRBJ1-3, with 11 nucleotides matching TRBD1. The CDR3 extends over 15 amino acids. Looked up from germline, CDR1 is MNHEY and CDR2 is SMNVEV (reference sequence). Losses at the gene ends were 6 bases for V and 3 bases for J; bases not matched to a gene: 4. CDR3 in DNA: TGTGCCAGCAGCCGGACAGGGGGCTTTGGAAACACCATATATTTT. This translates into CASSRTGGFGNTIYF.

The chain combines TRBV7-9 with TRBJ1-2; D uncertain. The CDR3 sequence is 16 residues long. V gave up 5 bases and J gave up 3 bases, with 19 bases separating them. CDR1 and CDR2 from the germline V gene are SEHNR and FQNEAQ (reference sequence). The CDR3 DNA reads TGTGCCAGCAGCCCCCCTTCCCTCAGGTGGGACTATGGCTACACCTTC. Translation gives CASSPPSLRWDYGYTF.

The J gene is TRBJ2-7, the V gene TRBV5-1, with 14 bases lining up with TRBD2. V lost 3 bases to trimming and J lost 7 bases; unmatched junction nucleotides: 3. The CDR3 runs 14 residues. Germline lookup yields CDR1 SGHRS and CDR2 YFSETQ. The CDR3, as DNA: TGCGCCAGCAGCTCGGGACTAGCGGGGGATGAGCAGTACTTC. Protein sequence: CASSSGLAGDEQYF.

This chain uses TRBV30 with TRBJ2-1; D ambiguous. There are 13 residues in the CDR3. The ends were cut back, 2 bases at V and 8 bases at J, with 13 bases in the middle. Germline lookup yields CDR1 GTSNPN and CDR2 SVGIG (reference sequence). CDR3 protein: CAWSWSPTYEQFF. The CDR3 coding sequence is TGTGCCTGGAGTTGGTCACCTACGTATGAGCAGTTCTTC.

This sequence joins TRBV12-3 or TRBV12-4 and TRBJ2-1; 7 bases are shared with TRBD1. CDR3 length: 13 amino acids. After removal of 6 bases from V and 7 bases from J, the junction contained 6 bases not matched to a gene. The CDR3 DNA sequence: TGTGCCAGCAGAAAAGGGACAGTTAATGAGCAGTTCTTC. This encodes CASRKGTVNEQFF.

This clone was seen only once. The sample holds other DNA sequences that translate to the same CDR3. This CDR3 is CASSTGRGSYNEQFF. Written as DNA, the CDR3 is TGTGCCAGCAGCACCGGGAGGGGCTCCTACAATGAGCAGTTCTTC. The chain uses TRBV6-5 and TRBJ2-1, with 8 bases fitting TRBD2. The germline gives CDR1 MNHEY, CDR2 SVGAGI. J lost 0 bases, V lost 6 bases, and 4 bases had no gene match. This CDR3 region has 15 residues.

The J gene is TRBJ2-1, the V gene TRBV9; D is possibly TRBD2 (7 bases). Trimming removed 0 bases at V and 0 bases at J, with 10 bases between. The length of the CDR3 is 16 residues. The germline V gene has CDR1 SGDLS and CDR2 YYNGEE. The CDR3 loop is CASSVGGGVSYNEQFF. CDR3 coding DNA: TGTGCCAGCAGCGTAGGGGGGGGCGTCTCCTACAATGAGCAGTTCTTC. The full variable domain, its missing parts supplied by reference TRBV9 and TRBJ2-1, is DSGVTQTPKHLITATGQRVTLRCSPRSGDLSVYWYQQSLDQGLQFLIQYYNGEERAKGNILERFSAQQFPDLHSELNLSSLELGDSALYFCASSVGGGVSYNEQFFGPGTRLTVL.

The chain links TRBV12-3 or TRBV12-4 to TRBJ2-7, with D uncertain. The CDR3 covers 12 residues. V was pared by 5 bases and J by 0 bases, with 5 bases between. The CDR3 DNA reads TGTGCCAGCAGTCGGAGCTCCTACGAGCAGTACTTC. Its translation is CASSRSSYEQYF.

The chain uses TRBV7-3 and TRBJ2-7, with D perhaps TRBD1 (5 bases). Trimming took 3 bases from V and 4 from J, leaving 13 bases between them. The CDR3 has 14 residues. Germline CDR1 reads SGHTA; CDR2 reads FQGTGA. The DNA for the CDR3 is TGTGCCAGCAGCTTGGGGCTGCCGCCGTACGAGCAGTACTTC. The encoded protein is CASSLGLPPYEQYF.

The CDR3: CASSYPTGSGNTIYF. The CDR3 DNA reads as TGTGCCAGCAGCTACCCGACAGGGTCAGGAAACACCATATATTTT. The chain uses TRBV7-9 and TRBJ1-3, with 7 bases matching TRBD1. Per germline, CDR1 SEHNR and CDR2 FQNEAQ (reference sequence). The CDR3 totals 15 residues. Trimming removed 4 bases from V and 4 bases from J; junction bases left unmatched: 7.

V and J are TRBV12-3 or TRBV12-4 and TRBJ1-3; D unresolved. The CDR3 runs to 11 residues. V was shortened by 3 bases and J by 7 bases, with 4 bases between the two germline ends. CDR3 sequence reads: CASSLSNTIYF. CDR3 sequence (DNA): TGTGCCAGCAGTTTGAGTAACACCATATATTTT.

CDR3 sequence reads: CASSLGTDTQYF. The CDR3 region has the DNA TGTGCCAGCAGTCTAGGTACAGATACGCAGTATTTT. The V and J genes are TRBV6-5 and TRBJ2-3; D ambiguous. The CDR3 has 12 amino acids. The germline V gene encodes CDR1 MNHEY and CDR2 SVGAGI. V lost 5 bases and J lost 3, with 6 bases in between.

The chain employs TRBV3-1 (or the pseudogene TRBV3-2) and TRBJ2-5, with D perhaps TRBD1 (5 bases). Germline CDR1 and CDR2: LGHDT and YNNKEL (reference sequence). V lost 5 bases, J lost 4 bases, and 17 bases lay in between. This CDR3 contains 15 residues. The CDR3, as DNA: TGTGCCAGCAGCTCCATTGGGCGTAGGGGAGAGACCCAGTACTTC. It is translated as CASSSIGRRGETQYF.

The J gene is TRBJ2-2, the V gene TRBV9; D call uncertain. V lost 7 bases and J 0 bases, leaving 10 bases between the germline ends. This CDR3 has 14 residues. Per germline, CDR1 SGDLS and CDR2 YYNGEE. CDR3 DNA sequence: TGTGCCAGCCGGAGCTTCTCGAACACCGGGGAGCTGTTTTTT. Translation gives CASRSFSNTGELFF.

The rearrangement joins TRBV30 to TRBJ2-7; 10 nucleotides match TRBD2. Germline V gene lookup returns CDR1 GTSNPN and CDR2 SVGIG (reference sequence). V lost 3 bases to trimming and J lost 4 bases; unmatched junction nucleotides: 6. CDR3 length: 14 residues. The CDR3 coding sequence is TGTGCCTGGAGGAGGGGACTAGCGAGTTACGAGCAGTACTTC. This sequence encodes CAWRRGLASYEQYF.

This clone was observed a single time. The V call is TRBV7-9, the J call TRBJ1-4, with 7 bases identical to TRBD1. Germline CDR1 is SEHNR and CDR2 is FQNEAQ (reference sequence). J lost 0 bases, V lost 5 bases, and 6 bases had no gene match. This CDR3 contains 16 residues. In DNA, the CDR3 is TGTGCCAGCAGCCTACGACAGGGACCAACTAATGAAAAACTGTTTTTT. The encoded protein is CASSLRQGPTNEKLFF.

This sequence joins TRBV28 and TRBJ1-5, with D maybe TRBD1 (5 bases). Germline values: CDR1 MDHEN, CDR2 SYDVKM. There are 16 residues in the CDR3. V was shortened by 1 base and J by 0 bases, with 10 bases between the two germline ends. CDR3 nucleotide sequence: TGTGCCAGCAGTTTATTCGTCAGGGCTAGCAATCAGCCCCAGCATTTT. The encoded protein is CASSLFVRASNQPQHF.

CDR3 DNA: TGTGCCAGCACCCTCAACAGGGGTATTGGCTACACCTTC. It codes for CASTLNRGIGYTF. The chain couples TRBV13 to TRBJ1-2, with TRBD1 identical over 7 bases. Trimming at V came to 7 bases and at J to 7 bases, leaving 9 bases not matched to a gene. The germline CDR1 and CDR2 sequences are PRHDT and FYEKMQ (reference sequence). This CDR3 comprises 13 residues.

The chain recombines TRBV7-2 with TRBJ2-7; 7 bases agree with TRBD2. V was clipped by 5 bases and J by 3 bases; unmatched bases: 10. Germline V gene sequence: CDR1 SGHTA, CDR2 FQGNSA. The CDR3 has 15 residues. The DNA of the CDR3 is TGTGCCAGCAGCCCAGGAGCGGGATCTCACTACGAGCAGTACTTC. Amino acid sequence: CASSPGAGSHYEQYF.

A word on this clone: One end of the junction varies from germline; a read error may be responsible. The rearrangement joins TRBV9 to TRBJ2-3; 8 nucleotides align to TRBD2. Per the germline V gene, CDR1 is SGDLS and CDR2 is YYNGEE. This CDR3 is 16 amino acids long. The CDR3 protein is CATSVDRTGGADTQYF. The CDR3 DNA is TGTGCCACCAGCGTAGACCGGACGGGGGGGGCAGATACGCAGTATTTT.

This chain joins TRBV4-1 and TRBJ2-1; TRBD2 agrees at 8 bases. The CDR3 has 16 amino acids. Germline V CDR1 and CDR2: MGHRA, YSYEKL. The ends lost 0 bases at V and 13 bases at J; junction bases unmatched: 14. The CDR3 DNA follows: TGCGCCAGCAGCCAAGAGCAGCGGGGGTTGATCGGGGGTCAGTTCTTC. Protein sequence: CASSQEQRGLIGGQFF.